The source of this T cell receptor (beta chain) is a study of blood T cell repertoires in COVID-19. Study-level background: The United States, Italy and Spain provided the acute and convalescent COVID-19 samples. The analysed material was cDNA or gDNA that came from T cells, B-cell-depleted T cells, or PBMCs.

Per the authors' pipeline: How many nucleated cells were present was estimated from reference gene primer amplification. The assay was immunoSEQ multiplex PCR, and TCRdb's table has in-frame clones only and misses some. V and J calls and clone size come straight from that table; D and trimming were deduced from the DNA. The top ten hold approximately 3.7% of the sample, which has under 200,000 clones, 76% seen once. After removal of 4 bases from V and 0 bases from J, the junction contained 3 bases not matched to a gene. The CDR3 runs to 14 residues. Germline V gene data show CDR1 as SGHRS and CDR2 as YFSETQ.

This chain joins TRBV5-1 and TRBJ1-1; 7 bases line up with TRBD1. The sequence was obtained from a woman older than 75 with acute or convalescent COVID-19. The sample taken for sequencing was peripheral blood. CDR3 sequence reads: CASSPGGMNTEAFF. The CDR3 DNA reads TGCGCCAGCAGCCCAGGGGGGATGAACACTGAAGCTTTCTTT.